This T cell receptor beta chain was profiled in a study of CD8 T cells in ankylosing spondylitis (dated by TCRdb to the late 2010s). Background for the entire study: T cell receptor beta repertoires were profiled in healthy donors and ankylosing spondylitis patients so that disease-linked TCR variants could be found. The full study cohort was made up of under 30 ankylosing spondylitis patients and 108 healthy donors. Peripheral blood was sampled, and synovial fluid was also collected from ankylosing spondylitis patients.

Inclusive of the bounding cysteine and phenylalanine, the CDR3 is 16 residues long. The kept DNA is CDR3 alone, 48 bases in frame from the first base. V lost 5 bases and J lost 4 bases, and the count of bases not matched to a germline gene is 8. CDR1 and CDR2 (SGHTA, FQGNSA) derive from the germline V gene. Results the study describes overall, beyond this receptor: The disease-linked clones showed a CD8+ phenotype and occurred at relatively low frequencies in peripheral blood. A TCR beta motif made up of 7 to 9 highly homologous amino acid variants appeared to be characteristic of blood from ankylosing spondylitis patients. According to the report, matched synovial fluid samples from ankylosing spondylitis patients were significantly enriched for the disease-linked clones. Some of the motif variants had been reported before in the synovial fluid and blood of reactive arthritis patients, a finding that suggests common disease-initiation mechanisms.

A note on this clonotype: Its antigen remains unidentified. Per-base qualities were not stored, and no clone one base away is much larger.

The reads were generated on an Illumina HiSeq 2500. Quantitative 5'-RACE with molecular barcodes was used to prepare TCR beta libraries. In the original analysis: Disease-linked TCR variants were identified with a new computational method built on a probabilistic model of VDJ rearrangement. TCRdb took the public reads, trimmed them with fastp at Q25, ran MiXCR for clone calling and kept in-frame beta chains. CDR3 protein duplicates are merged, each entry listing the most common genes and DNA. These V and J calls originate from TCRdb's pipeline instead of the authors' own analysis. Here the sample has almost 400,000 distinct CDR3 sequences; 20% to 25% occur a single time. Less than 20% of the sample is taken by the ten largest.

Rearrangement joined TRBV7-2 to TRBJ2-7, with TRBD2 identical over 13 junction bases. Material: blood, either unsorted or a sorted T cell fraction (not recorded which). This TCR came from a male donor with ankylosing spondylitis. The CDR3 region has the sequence CASSAMRTSGSYEQYF. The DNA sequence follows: TGTGCCAGCAGCGCGATGCGGACTAGCGGGAGTTACGAGCAGTACTTC.